This T cell receptor (beta chain) was obtained from a study of blood T cell repertoires in COVID-19. Turning to the study itself: From T cells, B-cell-depleted T cells, or PBMCs came the material, which was cDNA or gDNA.

V shed 0 bases and J shed 1 base, with 12 bases lying between them. CDR1 WSHSY and CDR2 SAAADI come from the germline V gene. The CDR3 is 16 amino acids. Original processing methods: Reference gene primer amplification gave nucleated cell count estimates. Sequencing used immunoSEQ multiplex PCR; TCRdb keeps in-frame clones, though not all of them. V and J calls and clone size are given by that table; D and trimming were obtained from the DNA. The data contain about 190,000 clones, around 80% of them singletons. Sequencing was done on a sample of peripheral blood. The clonotype comes from a woman aged 50 to 60 with acute or convalescent COVID-19. This chain connects TRBV10-2 to TRBJ1-2; D perhaps matches TRBD1 (6 bases). The CDR3 protein is CASSESGGVNNYGYTF. CDR3 DNA sequence: TGCGCCAGCAGTGAGTCAGGGGGGGTGAATAACTATGGCTACACCTTC.